The present T cell receptor beta chain was sequenced within a study of T cells after yellow fever vaccination (dated by TCRdb to the late 2010s). For the study in its entirety: Libraries from fractions with low cell numbers were prepared with the SMART-Seq v4 Ultra Low Input RNA kit. To follow T-cell clones before and after both primary and booster YFV17D yellow fever vaccination, bulk TCR alpha and beta repertoires underwent longitudinal sequencing. Two healthy male donors, one aged 18 to 30 and one aged 30 to 40 years, were included in the cohort. Bulk PBMC replicates and cell subsets were isolated from blood drawn at multiple timepoints before and after both primary and secondary immunization. Overall results and qualifications from the work: A small share of clonotypes was detected in both CD4 and CD8 compartments, with the overlap likely arising from convergent recombination. Computational filtering was required because FACS-sorted repertoires could contain abundant contaminating clonotypes from the bulk population. Compared with the primary T-cell response, the secondary T-cell response was weaker but faster, peaking on day 5 rather than day 15. The study included only a couple of donors, which limits how far the findings can be generalized. Most clones expanded after primary vaccination (96% of CD4 and 88% of CD8) were re-detected after the booster, suggesting that broad memory maintenance occurred.

This clonotype was counted between two and nine times. What this receptor recognizes is not known. The sample holds no much larger clone one base away, and base qualities are not on file. The treatment or condition label corresponds to: live attenuated yellow fever vaccine strain. At each blood-draw timepoint, two biological replicates of bulk PBMCs were collected. PBMCs were isolated from peripheral blood using a standard Ficoll-Paque protocol. RNA was extracted with TriZol from bulk PBMCs, CD4 and CD8 fractions, and dextramer-positive and dextramer-negative fractions. Synthesis of TCR cDNA relied on 5'RACE template switching, a step that introduced a universal primer site along with unique molecular identifiers. Priming of cDNA synthesis was performed from both the TCR alpha and TCR beta constant segments. Library amplification used two PCR steps, and the second PCR step added sample barcodes and sequencing adapters. Sequencing of the libraries was done on either Illumina HiSeq 2500 (2x100 bp) or NovaSeq (2x150 bp). As for the original processing: MIGEC handled demultiplexing of reads and collapsing into UMI consensus sequences, while MiXCR performed V(D)J alignment. Vaccine-responding clonotypes were defined with edgeR using replicate PBMC samples, requiring FDR below 0.01 and a log2 fold change above 5 up to day 15. Bulk clonotypes were assigned CD4 or CD8 identity according to which sequenced CD4 or CD8 repertoire held them at higher abundance. The public reads were quality trimmed at Q25 with fastp and then assembled into clones with MiXCR by TCRdb, keeping productive beta chains. CDR3 protein sequences are deduplicated, and each keeps its most common genes and DNA. The V and J calls here are based on TCRdb, not the publication. In this sample the table shows 500,000 to 650,000 distinct CDR3 sequences, 17% of which occur a single time. The ten largest make up roughly a sixth of the sample.

Inclusive of the bounding cysteine and phenylalanine, the CDR3 is 14 residues long. Solely the CDR3 DNA is kept, with 42 bases framed from the first base. Looking up the germline V gene yields CDR1 SQVTM and CDR2 ANQGSEA. V sheds 4 bases and J sheds 0 bases, leaving 12 bases between their ends. This TCR was sampled from a man aged 18 to 35 who received the YFV17D yellow fever vaccine. Recombination linked TRBV29-1 to TRBJ1-1, with the identity of the D gene unclear. The material was PBMCs, obtained 4 to 5 days after the first yellow fever vaccination. CDR3 protein: CSVVSGNVNTEAFF. Here is the DNA: TGCAGCGTTGTCTCTGGAAACGTGAACACTGAAGCTTTCTTT.